Shown below are 28 T cell receptor beta chains from a single sample sequenced in a study of shared clonotypes between healthy human individuals. Assay: immunoSEQ multiplex PCR; the TCRdb copy retains only in-frame clones and omits some. The data show about 560,000 clones, around 78% seen once. Sequencing was carried out using PBMCs. Receptors were obtained from a woman aged 40 to 50 in good health. Some clones in this sample may be carry-over from other donors' samples.

This clone was seen just once. The chain couples TRBV10-3 to TRBJ2-7; D is perhaps TRBD1 or TRBD2 (6 bases each). The CDR3 loop spans 15 amino acids. Germline V gene data show CDR1 as ENHRY and CDR2 as SYGVKD. V lost 3 bases, J lost 5 bases, and 17 bases lay in between. The CDR3 region has the DNA TGTGCCATCAGTGACCTTCCGGGGGCACTGAACGAGCAGTACTTC. Translated, it gives CAISDLPGALNEQYF.

V usage is TRBV7-9 and J usage is TRBJ2-7; D possibly corresponds to TRBD2 (5 bases). Trimming took 5 bases from V and 4 from J, leaving 15 bases between them. Germline V gene lookup returns CDR1 SEHNR and CDR2 FQNEAQ (reference sequence). The CDR3 loop spans 14 amino acids. The CDR3 region has the DNA TGTGCCAGCAGCCCTATCGCCCGGGGATACGAGCAGTACTTC. It is translated as CASSPIARGYEQYF.

This sequence joins TRBV5-1 and TRBJ2-1, with 11 bases lining up with TRBD2. Germline loops: CDR1 SGHRS, CDR2 YFSETQ. V was pared by 6 bases and J by 5 bases, with 4 bases of the junction left unmatched. The CDR3 runs to 14 residues. This chain's CDR3 is CASMGTSGNNEQFF. The DNA for the CDR3 is TGCGCCAGCATGGGGACTAGCGGAAACAATGAGCAGTTCTTC.

This sequence joins TRBV15 and TRBJ2-1, with 8 nucleotides matching TRBD2. The CDR3 length is 16 residues. The V segment lost 4 bases and the J segment 7 bases; nucleotides outside the gene matches: 12. Per germline, CDR1 LNHNV and CDR2 YYDKDF (reference sequence). CDR3 in amino acids: CATSNSGIDFRNEQFF. The CDR3 DNA follows: TGTGCCACCAGCAATAGCGGGATTGATTTTAGGAATGAGCAGTTCTTC.

This rearrangement joins TRBV28 to TRBJ2-7; D may be TRBD1 (6 bases). Germline V lookup: CDR1 MDHEN, CDR2 SYDVKM. Trimming removed 2 bases from V and 3 bases from J, with 14 bases in between. The CDR3 has 15 residues. CDR3 coding DNA: TGTGCCAGCAGTTTACATGGAGACAGGAGCTACGAGCAGTACTTC. It specifies CASSLHGDRSYEQYF.

The chain combines TRBV7-3 with TRBJ2-7; 16 bases align to TRBD2. Germline V CDR1 and CDR2: SGHTA, FQGTGA. V was clipped by 4 bases and J by 5 bases; unmatched bases: 11. The CDR3 length is 18 residues. CDR3 amino acids: CASSSGTSGRAESHEQYF. The CDR3 DNA reads TGTGCCAGCAGCTCAGGGACTAGCGGGAGGGCCGAAAGCCACGAGCAGTACTTC.

The J gene is TRBJ1-2, the V gene TRBV7-3; 11 nucleotides agree with TRBD1. The CDR3 runs to 15 residues. Germline CDR1 reads SGHTA; CDR2 reads FQGTGA. V lost 5 bases to trimming and J lost 6 bases; unmatched junction nucleotides: 8. CDR3 sequence (DNA): TGTGCCAGCAGCAGGACAGGGGGCGAGTCGGATGGCTACACCTTC. The encoded protein is CASSRTGGESDGYTF.

The chain couples TRBV5-1 to TRBJ1-2, with 8 bases fitting TRBD1. The CDR3 is 13 amino acids. The V gene's germline CDR1 is SGHRS and CDR2 YFSETQ. V lost 5 bases, J lost 8 bases, and 8 bases stayed unmatched. In nucleotides, the CDR3 is TGCGCCAGCAGTTCTCAGACAGGGGTCGGCTACACCTTC. It yields the protein CASSSQTGVGYTF. Complete variable domain (other parts from reference TRBV5-1 and TRBJ1-2): KAGVTQTPRYLIKTRGQQVTLSCSPISGHRSVSWYQQTPGQGLQFLFEYFSETQRNKGNFPGRFSGRQFSNSRSEMNVSTLELGDSALYLCASSSQTGVGYTFGSGTRLTVV.

This clone has at least ten counts. V is TRBV15 and J is TRBJ1-2, with D tentatively TRBD1 (5 bases). With 5 bases removed from V and 8 bases from J, the gap between germline ends came to 21 bases. CDR1 and CDR2 (germline): LNHNV, YYDKDF (reference sequence). The CDR3 extends over 15 amino acids. DNA of the CDR3: TGTGCCACCAGCGGGGGATTGGGACGAATTGGGGGCTACACCTTC. Translated, it gives CATSGGLGRIGGYTF.

With respect to this clone: Different DNA sequences within this sample yield the same CDR3. V gene TRBV18 combines with J gene TRBJ1-3; D gene ambiguous. CDR1 is KGHSH and CDR2 is LQKENI in the germline V gene. With 0 bases removed from V and 1 base from J, the gap between germline ends came to 4 bases. This CDR3 has 14 residues. CDR3 nucleotide sequence: TGTGCCAGCTCACCACCATTATCTGGAAACACCATATATTTT. Its translation: CASSPPLSGNTIYF.

The rearrangement joins TRBV7-9 to TRBJ2-2, with D perhaps TRBD2 (5 bases). CDR3 size: 14 residues. The germline V and J ends were trimmed by 4 bases and 9 bases, with 15 bases remaining between them. Germline CDR1 is SEHNR and CDR2 is FQNEAQ (reference sequence). CDR3 region: CASSSPMGARELFF. Written as DNA, the CDR3 is TGTGCCAGCAGCTCACCGATGGGAGCCCGGGAGCTGTTTTTT.

This clone was counted once. This chain connects TRBV29-1 to TRBJ2-1; 7 bases agree with TRBD1. The CDR3 loop spans 15 amino acids. With 6 bases clipped from V and 1 base from J, the junction kept 9 bases outside the gene matches. Germline-derived CDR1 and CDR2 are SQVTM and ANQGSEA. In nucleotides, the CDR3 is TGCAGCGTAGCTACAGGGGTAGGTTCCTACAATGAGCAGTTCTTC. It specifies CSVATGVGSYNEQFF.

This sequence joins TRBV7-9 and TRBJ2-7, with TRBD1 matching over 10 bases. The CDR3 has 14 amino acids. The V and J ends lost 5 bases and 2 bases, in that order; junction bases with no gene match: 3. Germline V gene lookup returns CDR1 SEHNR and CDR2 FQNEAQ (reference sequence). The CDR3 nucleotides read TGTGCCAGCAGCAAGACAGGGGGCCCCTACGAGCAGTACTTC. It translates to CASSKTGGPYEQYF.

Comment on this clone: A far larger clone is off by one base, so a read error is likely. The V and J genes are TRBV27 and TRBJ1-4; D perhaps matches TRBD1 (6 bases). CDR1 MNHEY and CDR2 SMNVEV come from the germline V gene (reference sequence). This CDR3 is 14 amino acids long. CDR3 DNA: TGTGCCAGCAGTTTAGCGGACAGTAATGAAAAACTGCTTTTT. This translates into CASSLADSNEKLLF.

This rearrangement joins TRBV15 to TRBJ1-3, with unresolved D. The J call is uncertain, as TRBJ2-2 better fits the DNA end. Germline V lookup: CDR1 LNHNV, CDR2 YYDKDF (reference sequence). The CDR3 loop spans 13 amino acids. CDR3 sequence: CATSRIGSGELFF. In DNA, the CDR3 is TGTGCCACCAGCAGAATAGGGTCCGGGGAGCTGTTTTTT.

The rearrangement links TRBV10-2 to TRBJ2-3, with 7 positions matching TRBD1. Unmatched junction bases numbered 16, after V lost 6 bases and J lost 1 base. The CDR3 length is 18 residues. CDR1 is WSHSY and CDR2 is SAAADI in the germline V gene. Here the CDR3 reads CASRSGGQSLRGTDTQYF. The CDR3 nucleotides are TGCGCCAGCAGGAGTGGGGGACAGTCCCTACGAGGCACAGATACGCAGTATTTT.

The chain recombines TRBV7-2 with TRBJ1-1, with TRBD1 matching 9 bases. This CDR3 is built from 14 residues. CDR1 is SGHTA, CDR2 FQGNSA, per germline. After removal of 6 bases from V and 3 bases from J, the junction contained 5 bases not matched to a gene. CDR3 protein: CASRQQGADTEAFF. Here the CDR3 DNA reads TGTGCCAGCAGGCAACAGGGGGCCGACACTGAAGCTTTCTTT. The full variable domain, its missing parts supplied by reference TRBV7-2 and TRBJ1-1, is GAGVSQSPSNKVTEKGKDVELRCDPISGHTALYWYRQSLGQGLEFLIYFQGNSAPDKSGLPSDRFSAERTGGSVSTLTIQRTQQEDSAVYLCASRQQGADTEAFFGQGTRLTVV.

DNA for the CDR3: TGTGCCACCAGCAGAGTCGGGCTAGCGGGAGGGATTGAGCAGTTCTTC. Protein sequence: CATSRVGLAGGIEQFF. The rearrangement links TRBV15 to TRBJ2-1, with TRBD2 matching over 12 bases. The J segment lost 9 bases and the V segment lost 1 base, leaving 7 bases of the junction unmatched. CDR3 length: 16 residues. The germline CDR1 and CDR2 sequences are LNHNV and YYDKDF (reference sequence).

The sample holds many counts of this clone. The sample carries other DNA sequences with the same CDR3. The V call is TRBV30, the J call TRBJ2-3; D possibly corresponds to TRBD2 (5 bases). Germline CDR1 is GTSNPN and CDR2 is SVGIG (reference sequence). The CDR3 loop spans 12 amino acids. Trimming pared 2 bases from V and 4 bases from J, leaving 7 bases between. In DNA form, the CDR3 reads TGTGCCTGGAGTATGGGAGCAGATACGCAGTATTTT. Amino acids: CAWSMGADTQYF.

CDR3 bases: TGTGCCAGTAGTATAAGTCAGGGGCTTCAGCCCCAGCATTTT. Protein: CASSISQGLQPQHF. The chain carries TRBV19 and TRBJ1-5; TRBD1 is a possible D gene (6 bases). Germline V gene data show CDR1 as LNHDA and CDR2 as SQIVND (reference sequence). The CDR3 has 14 amino acids. With 2 bases removed from V and 6 bases from J, the gap between germline ends came to 11 bases.

V and J are TRBV7-2 and TRBJ1-2; D is perhaps TRBD1 (5 bases). Germline V gives CDR1 SGHTA, CDR2 FQGNSA. Trimming shortened V by 6 bases and J by 4 bases, and 9 bases separated the two germline ends. The CDR3 covers 12 residues. The CDR3 is CASSYGTYGYTF. The CDR3 coding sequence is TGTGCCAGCAGTTACGGGACCTATGGCTACACCTTC.

The V call is TRBV6-1, the J call TRBJ1-1; D remains unclear. Germline loops: CDR1 MNHNS, CDR2 SASEGT. Deletions cut 6 bases from V and 8 bases from J, with 10 bases between. CDR3 length equals 11 residues. The CDR3 sequence is CASSRVGEAFF. For the CDR3, the DNA is TGTGCCAGCAGCCGGGTGGGGGAAGCTTTCTTT.

This chain uses TRBV13 with TRBJ2-1; D remains ambiguous. Looked up from germline, CDR1 is PRHDT and CDR2 is FYEKMQ (reference sequence). V was trimmed by 3 bases and J by 0 bases, leaving 12 bases between them. This CDR3 contains 16 residues. As DNA, the CDR3 is TGTGCCAGCAGCTTCGGCAGGTCGAGCTCCTACAATGAGCAGTTCTTC. It is translated as CASSFGRSSSYNEQFF.

This chain links TRBV6-5 with TRBJ1-2; D ambiguous. V lost 0 bases to trimming and J lost 4 bases, with 9 bases between them. This CDR3 is built from 14 residues. The germline V gene has CDR1 MNHEY and CDR2 SVGAGI. Written as DNA, the CDR3 is TGTGCCAGCAGTTACTCTGACCTCAGCTATGGCTACACCTTC. This sequence encodes CASSYSDLSYGYTF.

The chain is built from TRBV19 and TRBJ1-1; tentatively, D is TRBD1 (6 bases). CDR1 is LNHDA and CDR2 is SQIVND in the germline V gene (reference sequence). The ends were cut back, 8 bases at V and 6 bases at J, with 10 bases in the middle. The CDR3 length is 11 residues. This chain's CDR3 is CASAGAPEAFF. CDR3 in DNA: TGTGCCAGTGCGGGGGCTCCTGAAGCTTTCTTT. The full variable domain, rest sourced from reference TRBV19 and TRBJ1-1, is DGGITQSPKYLFRKEGQNVTLSCEQNLNHDAMYWYRQDPGQGLRLIYYSQIVNDFQKGDIAEGYSVSREKKESFPLTVTSAQKNPTAFYLCASAGAPEAFFGQGTRLTVV.

The genes are TRBV9 and TRBJ2-7; 9 bases are shared with TRBD2. Germline trimming cut 6 bases from V and 5 bases from J; bases unmatched to any gene: 9. The CDR3 has 14 residues. Germline CDR1 is SGDLS and CDR2 is YYNGEE. The CDR3 sequence: CASTLTGTSHEQYF. The DNA of the CDR3 is TGTGCCAGCACTTTGACCGGGACTAGCCACGAGCAGTACTTC.

The rearrangement links TRBV5-1 to TRBJ1-1; no clear D gene. V lost 4 bases, J lost 1 base, and 14 bases lay in between. Germline CDR1 and CDR2: SGHRS and YFSETQ. The CDR3 spans 15 residues. In DNA form, the CDR3 reads TGCGCCAGCAGCCTAGGTCCCAATCCGAACACTGAAGCTTTCTTT. Encoded protein: CASSLGPNPNTEAFF. The full variable domain, its missing parts supplied by reference TRBV5-1 and TRBJ1-1, is KAGVTQTPRYLIKTRGQQVTLSCSPISGHRSVSWYQQTPGQGLQFLFEYFSETQRNKGNFPGRFSGRQFSNSRSEMNVSTLELGDSALYLCASSLGPNPNTEAFFGQGTRLTVV.

About this clone itself: A much larger clone lies one base from this, so it may be a read error. The V call is TRBV5-4, the J call TRBJ2-7; no firm D call. The germline V gene encodes CDR1 SGHNT and CDR2 YYREEE (reference sequence). Trimming took 4 bases from V and 2 from J, leaving 4 bases between them. This CDR3 comprises 11 residues. The CDR3 sequence: CASSGAYEQYF. The DNA of the CDR3 is TGTGCCAGCAGCGGGGCCTACGAGCAGTACTTC.